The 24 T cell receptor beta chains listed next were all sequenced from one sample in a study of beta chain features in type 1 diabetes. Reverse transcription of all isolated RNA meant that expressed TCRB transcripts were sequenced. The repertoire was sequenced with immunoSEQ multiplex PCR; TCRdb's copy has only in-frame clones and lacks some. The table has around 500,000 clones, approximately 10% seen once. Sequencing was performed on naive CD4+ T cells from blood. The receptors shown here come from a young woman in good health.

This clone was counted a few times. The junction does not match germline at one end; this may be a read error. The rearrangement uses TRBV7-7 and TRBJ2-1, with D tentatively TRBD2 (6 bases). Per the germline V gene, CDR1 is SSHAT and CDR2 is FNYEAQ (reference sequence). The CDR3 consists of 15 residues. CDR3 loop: CASSRGAGKGNEQFF. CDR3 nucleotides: TGTGCTAGCAGCCGCGGGGCAGGGAAGGGGAATGAGCAGTTCTTC.

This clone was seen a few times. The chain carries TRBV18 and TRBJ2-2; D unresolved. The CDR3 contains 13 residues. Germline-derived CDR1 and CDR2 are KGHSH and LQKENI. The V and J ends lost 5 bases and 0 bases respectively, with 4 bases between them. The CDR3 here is CASSASNTGELFF. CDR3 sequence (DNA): TGTGCCAGCTCAGCTTCGAACACCGGGGAGCTGTTTTTT.

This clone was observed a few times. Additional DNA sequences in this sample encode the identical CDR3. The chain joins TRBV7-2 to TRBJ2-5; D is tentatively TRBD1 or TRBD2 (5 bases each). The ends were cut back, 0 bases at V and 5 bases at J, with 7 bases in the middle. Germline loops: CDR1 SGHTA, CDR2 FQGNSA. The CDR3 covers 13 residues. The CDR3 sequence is CASSLAGRETQYF. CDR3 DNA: TGTGCCAGCAGCTTAGCGGGACGGGAGACCCAGTACTTC.

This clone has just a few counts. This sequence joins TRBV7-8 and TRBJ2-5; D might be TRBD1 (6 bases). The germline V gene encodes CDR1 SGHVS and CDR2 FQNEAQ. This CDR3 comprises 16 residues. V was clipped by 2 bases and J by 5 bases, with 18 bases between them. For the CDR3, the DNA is TGTGCCAGCAGCTTACCCCCACAGGGATTGGGGGAGACCCAGTACTTC. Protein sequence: CASSLPPQGLGETQYF. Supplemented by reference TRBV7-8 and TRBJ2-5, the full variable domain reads GAGVSQSPRYKVAKRGQDVALRCDPISGHVSLFWYQQALGQGPEFLTYFQNEAQLDKSGLPSDRFFAERPEGSVSTLKIQRTQQEDSAVYLCASSLPPQGLGETQYFGPGTRLLVL.

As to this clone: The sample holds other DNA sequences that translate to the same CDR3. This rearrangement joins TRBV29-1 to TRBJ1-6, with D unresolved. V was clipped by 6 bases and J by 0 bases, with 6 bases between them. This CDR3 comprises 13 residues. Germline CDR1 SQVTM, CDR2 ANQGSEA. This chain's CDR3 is CSVRSSYNSPLHF. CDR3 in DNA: TGCAGCGTAAGGAGCTCCTATAATTCACCCCTCCACTTT.

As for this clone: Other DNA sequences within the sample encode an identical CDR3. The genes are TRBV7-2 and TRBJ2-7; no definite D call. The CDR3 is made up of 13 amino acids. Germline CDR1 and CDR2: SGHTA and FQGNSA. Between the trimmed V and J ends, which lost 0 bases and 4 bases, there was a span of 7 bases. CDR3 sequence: CASSLAGPYEQYV. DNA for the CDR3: TGTGCCAGCAGCTTAGCTGGGCCATACGAGCAGTACGTC.

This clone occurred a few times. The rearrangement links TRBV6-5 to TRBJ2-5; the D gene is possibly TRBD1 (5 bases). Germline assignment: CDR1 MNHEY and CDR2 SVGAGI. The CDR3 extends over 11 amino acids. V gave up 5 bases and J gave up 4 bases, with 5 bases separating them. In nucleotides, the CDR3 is TGTGCCAGCAGTGGGGCAGAGACCCAGTACTTC. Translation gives CASSGAETQYF.

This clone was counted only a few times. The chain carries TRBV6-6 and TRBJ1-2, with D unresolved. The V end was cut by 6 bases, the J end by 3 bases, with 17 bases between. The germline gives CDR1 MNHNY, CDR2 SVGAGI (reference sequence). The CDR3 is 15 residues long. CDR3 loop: CASSTGSPGDYGYTF. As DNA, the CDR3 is TGTGCCAGCAGCACCGGGTCCCCGGGCGACTATGGCTACACCTTC.

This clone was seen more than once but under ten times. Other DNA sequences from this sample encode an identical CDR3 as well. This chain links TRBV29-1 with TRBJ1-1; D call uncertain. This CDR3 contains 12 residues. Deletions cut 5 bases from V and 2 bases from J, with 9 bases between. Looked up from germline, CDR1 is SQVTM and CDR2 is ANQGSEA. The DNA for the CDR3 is TGCAGCGTTAGACGAGGAAACACTGAAGCTTTCTTT. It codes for CSVRRGNTEAFF.

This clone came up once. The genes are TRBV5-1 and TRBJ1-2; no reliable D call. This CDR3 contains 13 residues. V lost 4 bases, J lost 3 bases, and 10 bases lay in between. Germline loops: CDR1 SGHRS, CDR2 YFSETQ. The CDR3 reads CASSPLADYGYTF. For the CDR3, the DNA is TGCGCCAGCAGCCCCCTTGCGGACTATGGCTACACCTTC.

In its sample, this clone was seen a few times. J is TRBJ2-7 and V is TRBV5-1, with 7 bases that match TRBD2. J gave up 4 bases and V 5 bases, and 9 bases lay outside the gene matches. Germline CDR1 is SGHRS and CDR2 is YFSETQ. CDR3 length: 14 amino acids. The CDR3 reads CASSSGEGPYEQYF. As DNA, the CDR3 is TGCGCCAGCAGTTCGGGGGAGGGACCTTACGAGCAGTACTTC.

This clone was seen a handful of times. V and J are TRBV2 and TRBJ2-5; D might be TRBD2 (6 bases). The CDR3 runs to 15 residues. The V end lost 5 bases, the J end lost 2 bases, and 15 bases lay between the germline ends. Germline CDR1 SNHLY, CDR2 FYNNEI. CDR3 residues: CASSPSSVRQETQYF. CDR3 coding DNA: TGTGCCAGCAGTCCCTCTAGCGTCCGGCAAGAGACCCAGTACTTC.

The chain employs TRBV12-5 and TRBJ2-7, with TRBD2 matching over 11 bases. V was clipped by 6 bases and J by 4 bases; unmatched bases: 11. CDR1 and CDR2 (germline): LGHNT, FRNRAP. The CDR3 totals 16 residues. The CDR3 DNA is TGTGCTAGTGGCTCCGCCCGGGCTAGCGGGAGGTACGAGCAGTACTTC. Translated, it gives CASGSARASGRYEQYF.

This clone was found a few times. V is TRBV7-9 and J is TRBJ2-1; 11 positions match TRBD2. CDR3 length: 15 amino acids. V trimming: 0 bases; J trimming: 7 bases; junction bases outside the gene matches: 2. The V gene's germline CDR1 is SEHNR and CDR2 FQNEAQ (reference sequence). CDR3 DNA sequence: TGTGCCAGCAGCTTAGCACTAGCGGGGGTTAATGAGCAGTTCTTC. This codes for CASSLALAGVNEQFF.

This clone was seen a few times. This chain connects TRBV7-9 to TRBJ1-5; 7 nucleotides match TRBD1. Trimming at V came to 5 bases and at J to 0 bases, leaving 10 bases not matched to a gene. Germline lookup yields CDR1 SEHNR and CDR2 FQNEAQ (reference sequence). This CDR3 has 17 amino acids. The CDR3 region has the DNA TGTGCCAGCAGCGCCCCCGGGACAGAGCTTAGCAATCAGCCCCAGCATTTT. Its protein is CASSAPGTELSNQPQHF.

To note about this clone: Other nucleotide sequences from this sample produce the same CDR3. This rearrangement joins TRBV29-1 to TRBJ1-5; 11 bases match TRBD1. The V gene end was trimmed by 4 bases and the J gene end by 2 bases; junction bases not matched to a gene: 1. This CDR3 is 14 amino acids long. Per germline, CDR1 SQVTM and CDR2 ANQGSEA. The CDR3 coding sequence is TGCAGCGTTGCGGGACAGGGGGGCAATCAGCCCCAGCATTTT. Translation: CSVAGQGGNQPQHF.

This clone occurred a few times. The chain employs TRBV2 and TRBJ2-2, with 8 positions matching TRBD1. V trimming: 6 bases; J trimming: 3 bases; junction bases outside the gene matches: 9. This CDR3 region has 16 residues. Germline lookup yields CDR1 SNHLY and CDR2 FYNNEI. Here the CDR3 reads CASRPDRGGYTGELFF. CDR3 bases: TGTGCCAGCAGACCCGACAGGGGCGGGTACACCGGGGAGCTGTTTTTT. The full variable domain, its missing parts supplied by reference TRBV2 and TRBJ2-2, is EPEVTQTPSHQVTQMGQEVILRCVPISNHLYFYWYRQILGQKVEFLVSFYNNEISEKSEIFDDQFSVERPDGSNFTLKIRSTKLEDSAMYFCASRPDRGGYTGELFFGEGSRLTVL.

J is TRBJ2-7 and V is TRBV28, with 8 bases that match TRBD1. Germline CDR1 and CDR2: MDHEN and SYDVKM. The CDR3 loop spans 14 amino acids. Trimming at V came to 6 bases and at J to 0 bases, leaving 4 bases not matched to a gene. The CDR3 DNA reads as TGTGCCAGCAGGCGGACAGGGAACTCCTACGAGCAGTACGTC. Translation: CASRRTGNSYEQYV.

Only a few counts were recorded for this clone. CDR3 in amino acids: CASSPGDRETQYF. The CDR3, as DNA: TGTGCCAGCAGCCCTGGGGACAGGGAGACCCAGTACTTC. V is TRBV11-3 and J is TRBJ2-5, with 8 bases fitting TRBD1. The CDR3 spans 13 residues. The germline gives CDR1 SGHNT, CDR2 YENEEA. J gave up 5 bases and V 5 bases, and 4 bases lay outside the gene matches.

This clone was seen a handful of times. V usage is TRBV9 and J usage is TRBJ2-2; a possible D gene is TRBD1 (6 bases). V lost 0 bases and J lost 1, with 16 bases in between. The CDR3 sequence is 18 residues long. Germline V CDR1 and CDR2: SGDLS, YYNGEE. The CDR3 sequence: CASSVGVRTAMNTGELFF. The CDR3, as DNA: TGTGCCAGCAGCGTAGGAGTCAGGACAGCCATGAACACCGGGGAGCTGTTTTTT.

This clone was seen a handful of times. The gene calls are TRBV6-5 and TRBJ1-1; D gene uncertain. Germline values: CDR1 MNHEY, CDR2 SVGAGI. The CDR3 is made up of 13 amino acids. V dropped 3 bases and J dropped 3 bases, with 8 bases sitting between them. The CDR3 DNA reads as TGTGCCAGCAGTTATTTCTTGGACACTGAAGCTTTCTTT. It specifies CASSYFLDTEAFF.

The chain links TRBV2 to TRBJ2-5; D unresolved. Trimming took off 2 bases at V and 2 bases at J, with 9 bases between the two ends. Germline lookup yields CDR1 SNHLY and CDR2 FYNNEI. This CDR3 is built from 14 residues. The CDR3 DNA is TGTGCCAGCAGTGAATTGAGGCAACAAGAGACCCAGTACTTC. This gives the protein CASSELRQQETQYF.

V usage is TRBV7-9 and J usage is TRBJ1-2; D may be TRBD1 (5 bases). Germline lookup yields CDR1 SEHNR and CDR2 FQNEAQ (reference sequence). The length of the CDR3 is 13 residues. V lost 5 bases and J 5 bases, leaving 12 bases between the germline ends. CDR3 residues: CASSDPWGYGYTF. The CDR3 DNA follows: TGTGCCAGCAGCGATCCCTGGGGGTATGGCTACACCTTC. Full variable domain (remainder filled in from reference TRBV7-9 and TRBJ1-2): DTGVSQNPRHKITKRGQNVTFRCDPISEHNRLYWYRQTLGQGPEFLTYFQNEAQLEKSRLLSDRFSAERPKGSFSTLEIQRTEQGDSAMYLCASSDPWGYGYTFGSGTRLTVV.

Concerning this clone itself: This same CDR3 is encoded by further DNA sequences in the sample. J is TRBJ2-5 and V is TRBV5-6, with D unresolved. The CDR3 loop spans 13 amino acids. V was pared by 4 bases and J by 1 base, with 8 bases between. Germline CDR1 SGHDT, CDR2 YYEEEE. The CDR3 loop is CASSLGLQETQYF. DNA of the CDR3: TGTGCCAGCAGCCTCGGGCTCCAAGAGACCCAGTACTTC.